This T cell receptor (beta chain) was obtained from a study of CD8 T cells in ankylosing spondylitis. Study-level points and caveats: About 8 highly homologous variants made up a TCR beta motif, and this motif appeared characteristic of ankylosing spondylitis blood. Several of the motif variants were reported before in synovial fluid and blood from reactive arthritis. From matched ankylosing spondylitis synovial fluid, disease-linked clones were reportedly recovered at significantly enriched levels. Relatively scarce in peripheral blood, disease-linked clones were CD8+.

Libraries of TCR beta came from quantitative 5'-RACE with molecular barcodes. TCRdb ran MiXCR on the 5' RACE reads and lists one entry per CDR3 protein. The sample contains 470,000 or so distinct CDR3 sequences, about 25% of which appear only once. With respect to this clonotype: Its antigen is not identified.

Source material: blood, either unsorted or a sorted T cell fraction (not recorded which). This TCR was recovered from a male donor with ankylosing spondylitis.

The CDR3 here is CSATSATSNVDTQYF. The CDR3 bases are TGCAGTGCTACGTCGGCTACTAGCAACGTAGATACGCAGTATTTT. V gene TRBV20-1 combines with J gene TRBJ2-3, with D maybe TRBD2 (6 bases). Trimming took off 4 bases at V and 5 bases at J, with 19 bases between the two ends. The CDR3 runs 15 residues. Germline lookup yields CDR1 DFQATT and CDR2 SNEGSKA (reference sequence).